The present T cell receptor beta chain was sequenced within a study of blood T cell repertoires in COVID-19. Methods used by the authors: Amplification of reference gene primers provided the estimated nucleated cell counts. This table comes from immunoSEQ multiplex PCR, and its TCRdb copy is limited to in-frame clones, with some not included. The DNA was the basis for D and trimming; V, J and clone size are from that table. Found here are approximately 150,000 clones, roughly nine tenths of them singletons; the top ten hold about 1.5%. The CDR3 spans 15 residues. The V gene lost 1 base and the J gene lost 1 base, with 9 bases spanning the gap. The germline V gene has CDR1 SGHTA and CDR2 FQGNSA.

The receptor was isolated from a human donor in a cohort sampled during active COVID-19. The material sequenced was peripheral blood. The genes are TRBV7-2 and TRBJ2-3; possibly TRBD2 for D (6 bases). The DNA for the CDR3 is TGTGCCAGCAGCTTAGGTAGCGGTCGCACAGATACGCAGTATTTT. It translates to CASSLGSGRTDTQYF.